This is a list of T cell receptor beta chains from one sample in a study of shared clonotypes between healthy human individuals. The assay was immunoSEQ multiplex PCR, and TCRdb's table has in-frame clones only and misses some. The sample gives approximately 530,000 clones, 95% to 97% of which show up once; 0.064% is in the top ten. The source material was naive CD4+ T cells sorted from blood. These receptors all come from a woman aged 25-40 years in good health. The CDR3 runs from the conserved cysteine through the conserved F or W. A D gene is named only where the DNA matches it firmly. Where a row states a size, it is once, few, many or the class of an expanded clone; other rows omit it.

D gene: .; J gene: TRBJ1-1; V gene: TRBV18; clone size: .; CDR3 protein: CASSPQGTGFEAFF; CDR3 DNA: TGTGCCAGCTCTCCGCAGGGCACGGGTTTTGAAGCTTTCTTT
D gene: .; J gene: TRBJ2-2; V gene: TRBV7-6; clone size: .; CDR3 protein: CASSQAGNTGELFF; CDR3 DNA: TGTGCCAGCAGCCAAGCGGGGAACACCGGGGAGCTGTTTTTT
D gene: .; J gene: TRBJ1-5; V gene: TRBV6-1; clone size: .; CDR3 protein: CASSEWGQGNNQPQHF; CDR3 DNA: TGTGCCAGCAGTGAATGGGGGCAGGGGAACAATCAGCCCCAGCATTTT
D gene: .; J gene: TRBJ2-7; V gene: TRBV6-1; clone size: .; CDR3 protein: CASRRPYEQYF; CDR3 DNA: TGTGCCAGCAGGCGGCCGTACGAGCAGTACTTC
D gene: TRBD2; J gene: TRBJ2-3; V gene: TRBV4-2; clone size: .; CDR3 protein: CASSQVIGLAGGVDTQYF; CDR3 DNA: TGTGCCAGCAGCCAAGTAATTGGGCTAGCGGGAGGTGTAGATACGCAGTATTTT
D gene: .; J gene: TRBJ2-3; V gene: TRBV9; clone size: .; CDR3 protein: CASSAGLHTDTQYF; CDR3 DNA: TGTGCCAGCAGTGCTGGCCTGCACACAGATACGCAGTATTTT
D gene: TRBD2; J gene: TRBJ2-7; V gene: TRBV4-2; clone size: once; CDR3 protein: CASSQDQSGGLAVYEQYF; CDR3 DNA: TGTGCCAGCAGCCAAGATCAGAGCGGGGGACTAGCGGTCTACGAGCAGTACTTC
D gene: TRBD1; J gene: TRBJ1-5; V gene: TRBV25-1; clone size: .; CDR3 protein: CASNWWTGAISNQPQHF; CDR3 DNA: TGTGCCAGCAACTGGTGGACAGGGGCAATTAGCAATCAGCCCCAGCATTTT
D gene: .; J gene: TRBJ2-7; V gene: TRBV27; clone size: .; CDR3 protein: CASSPRPNSYEQYF; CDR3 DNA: TGTGCCAGCAGTCCCCGACCCAACTCCTACGAGCAGTACTTC
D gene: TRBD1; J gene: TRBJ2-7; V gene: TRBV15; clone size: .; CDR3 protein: CATSRKRQGAGEQYF; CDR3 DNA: TGTGCCACCAGCAGGAAAAGACAGGGGGCTGGCGAGCAGTACTTC
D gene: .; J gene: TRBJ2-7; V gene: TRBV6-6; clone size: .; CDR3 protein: CASSYSTQAHEQYF; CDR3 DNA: TGTGCCAGCAGTTACTCTACCCAGGCTCACGAGCAGTACTTC
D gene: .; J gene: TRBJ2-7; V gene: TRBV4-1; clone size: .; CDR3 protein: CASSPGVGGSYEQYF; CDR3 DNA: TGCGCCAGCAGCCCGGGGGTAGGGGGCTCCTACGAGCAGTACTTC
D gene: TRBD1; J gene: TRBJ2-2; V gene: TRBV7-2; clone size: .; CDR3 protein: CASSFLAAGGRTGELFF; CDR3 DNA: TGTGCCAGCAGCTTTTTAGCGGCAGGGGGCCGAACCGGGGAGCTGTTTTTT
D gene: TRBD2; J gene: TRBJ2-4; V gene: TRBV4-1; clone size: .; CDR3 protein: CASSQTGGRNIQYF; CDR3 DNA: TGCGCCAGCAGCCAGACGGGGGGGAGGAACATTCAGTACTTC
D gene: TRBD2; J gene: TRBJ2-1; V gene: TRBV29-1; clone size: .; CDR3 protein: CSATSSSYNEQFF; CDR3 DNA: TGCAGCGCGACTAGCAGCTCCTACAATGAGCAGTTCTTC
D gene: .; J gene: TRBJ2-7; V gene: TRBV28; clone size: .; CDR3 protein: CASMGVVAYEQYF; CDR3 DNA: TGTGCCAGCATGGGGGTGGTCGCCTACGAGCAGTACTTC